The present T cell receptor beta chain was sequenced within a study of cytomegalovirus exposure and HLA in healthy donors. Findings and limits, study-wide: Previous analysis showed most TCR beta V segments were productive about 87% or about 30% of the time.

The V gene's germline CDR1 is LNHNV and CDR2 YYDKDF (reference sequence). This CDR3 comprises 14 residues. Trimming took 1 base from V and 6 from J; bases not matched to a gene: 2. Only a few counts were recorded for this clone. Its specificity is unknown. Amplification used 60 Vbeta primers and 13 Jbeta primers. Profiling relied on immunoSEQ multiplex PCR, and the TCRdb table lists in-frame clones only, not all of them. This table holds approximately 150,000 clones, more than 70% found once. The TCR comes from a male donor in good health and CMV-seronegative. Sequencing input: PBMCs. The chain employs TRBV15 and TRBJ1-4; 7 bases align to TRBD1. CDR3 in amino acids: CATSRGGQDEKLFF. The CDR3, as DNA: TGTGCCACCAGCAGAGGAGGACAGGATGAAAAACTGTTTTTT. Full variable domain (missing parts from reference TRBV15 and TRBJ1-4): DAMVIQNPRYQVTQFGKPVTLSCSQTLNHNVMYWYQQKSSQAPKLLFHYYDKDFNNEADTPDNFQSRRPNTSFCFLDIRSPGLGDTAMYLCATSRGGQDEKLFFGSGTQLSVL.